The sequence of this TCR beta chain was determined in a study of PD-1 blockade in classical Hodgkin lymphoma. Findings of the study overall: Significantly greater TCR diversity emerged by C4D1 in CD4+ cells but not CD8+ cells.

Using immunoSEQ multiplex PCR, the repertoire was profiled, and TCRdb retains in-frame clones only, with some absent. The sample has roughly 100,000 clones, roughly 89% seen once. Time point reported: cycle 4 day 1 (C4D1), after more than five weeks of nivolumab. Each patient relapsed following autologous stem cell transplantation, and prior brentuximab vedotin exposure differed. This clone was observed a single time. Its antigen is unknown. J was trimmed by 4 bases and V by 6 bases; bases with no gene match: 12. The CDR3 spans 16 residues. Germline V gene data show CDR1 as MDHEN and CDR2 as SYDVKM. The sequence was collected from a human donor with classical Hodgkin lymphoma. The sequencing here drew on peripheral blood mononuclear cells (PBMCs), taken before the fourth cycle of nivolumab. The chain has TRBV28 and TRBJ2-7, with 10 bases matching TRBD2. CDR3 coding DNA: TGTGCCAGCAGCCGACGTGGGGCTAGCGGGAGTTACGAGCAGTACTTC. Its protein is CASSRRGASGSYEQYF.